This T cell receptor beta chain appears in the sequencing data of a study of beta chain features in type 1 diabetes. Study in general: Patients shared similar age, gender and cell yields with healthy donors. Whole-study findings and limits: For Type 1 diabetes patients, all four CD4+ subsets carried TCRB CDR3s that were moderately but significantly shorter.

Since all of the isolated RNA was reverse transcribed, expressed TCRB transcripts were what got sequenced. It was found that naive, central memory and regulatory T cell samples averaged approximately 3.6 million reads. Data came from immunoSEQ multiplex PCR; TCRdb stores just in-frame clones and leaves some out. The table lists about 130,000 clones, around 9% of them singletons, with 0.7% to 0.85% in the top ten. The CDR3 loop spans 15 amino acids. Germline trimming cut 3 bases from V and 5 bases from J; bases unmatched to any gene: 5. Germline V gene lookup returns CDR1 KGHSH and CDR2 LQKENI. Donors contributed one heparinised blood draw apiece, averaging about 120 mL. A few counts support this clone. Its matching antigen is unknown.

The V and J genes are TRBV18 and TRBJ1-4; TRBD1 aligns across 8 bases. The sequence was obtained from a man aged 30 to 39 with type 1 diabetes. Sequenced: central memory CD4+ T cells from blood. The CDR3 sequence is CASSPPGQGNEKLFF. CDR3 nucleotide sequence: TGTGCCAGCTCACCGCCCGGACAGGGAAATGAAAAACTGTTTTTT.